Given below is one TCR beta chain in context. The sample belongs to a study of shared clonotypes between healthy human individuals. The V and J ends lost 4 bases and 9 bases, in that order; junction bases with no gene match: 9. The CDR3 is 14 amino acids. From germline, CDR1 is MDHEN and CDR2 SYDVKM. Without sorting, samples used approximately 99 million PBMCs for genomic DNA. Each subset's genomic DNA was shared equally among a number of immunoSEQ plates. Researchers sequenced unsorted PBMC DNA using ten immunoSEQ deep assay plates. Measured with immunoSEQ multiplex PCR; TCRdb has only the in-frame clones, and not every one. This sample carries roughly 500,000 clones, approximately 84% of them seen once, and the ten largest clones take 12%.

This chain links TRBV28 with TRBJ1-3, with 7 bases aligning to TRBD1. The source is a woman aged 40 to 50 in good health. Some clones in this sample may be carry-over from other donors' samples. Sequencing was carried out using PBMCs. In DNA form, the CDR3 reads TGTGCCAGCAGTTCTGGACAGGTTGTGGGCACCATATATTTT. This translates into CASSSGQVVGTIYF.